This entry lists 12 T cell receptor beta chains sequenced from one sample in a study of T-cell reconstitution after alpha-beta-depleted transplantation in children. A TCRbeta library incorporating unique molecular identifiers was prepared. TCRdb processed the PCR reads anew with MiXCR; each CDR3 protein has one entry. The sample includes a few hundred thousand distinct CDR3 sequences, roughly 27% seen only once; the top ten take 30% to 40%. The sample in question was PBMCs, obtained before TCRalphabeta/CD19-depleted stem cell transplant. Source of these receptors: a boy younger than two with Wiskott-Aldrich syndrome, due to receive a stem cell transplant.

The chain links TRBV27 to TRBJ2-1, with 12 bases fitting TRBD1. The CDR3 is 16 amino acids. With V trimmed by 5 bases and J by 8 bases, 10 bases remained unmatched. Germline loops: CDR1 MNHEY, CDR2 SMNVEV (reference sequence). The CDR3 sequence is CASSKTGTGGGDEQFF. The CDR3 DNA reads TGTGCCAGCAGTAAAACCGGGACAGGGGGCGGGGATGAGCAGTTCTTC.

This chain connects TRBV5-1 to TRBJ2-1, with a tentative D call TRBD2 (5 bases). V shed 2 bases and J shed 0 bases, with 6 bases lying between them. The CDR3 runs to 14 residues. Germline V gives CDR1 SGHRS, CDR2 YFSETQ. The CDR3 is CASSFAGSYNEQFF. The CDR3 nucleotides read TGCGCCAGCAGCTTCGCGGGCTCCTACAATGAGCAGTTCTTC.

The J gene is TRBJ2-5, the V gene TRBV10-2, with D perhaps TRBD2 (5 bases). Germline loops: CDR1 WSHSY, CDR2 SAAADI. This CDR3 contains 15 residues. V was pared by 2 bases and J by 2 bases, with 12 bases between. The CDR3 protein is CASSEASPIQETQYF. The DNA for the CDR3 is TGCGCCAGCAGTGAGGCTAGCCCCATTCAAGAGACCCAGTACTTC.

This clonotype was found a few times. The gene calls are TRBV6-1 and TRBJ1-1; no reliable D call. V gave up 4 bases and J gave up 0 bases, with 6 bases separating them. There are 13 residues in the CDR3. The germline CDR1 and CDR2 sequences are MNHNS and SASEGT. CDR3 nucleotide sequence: TGTGCCAGCAGTGGAAAACTGAACACTGAAGCTTTCTTT. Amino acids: CASSGKLNTEAFF.

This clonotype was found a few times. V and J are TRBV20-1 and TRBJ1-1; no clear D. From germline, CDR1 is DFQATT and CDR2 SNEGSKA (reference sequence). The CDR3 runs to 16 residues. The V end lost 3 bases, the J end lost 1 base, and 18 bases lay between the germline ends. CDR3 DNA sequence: TGCAGTGCTAGGCCCCCGGGGAAAGGCGCGAACACTGAAGCTTTCTTT. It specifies CSARPPGKGANTEAFF.

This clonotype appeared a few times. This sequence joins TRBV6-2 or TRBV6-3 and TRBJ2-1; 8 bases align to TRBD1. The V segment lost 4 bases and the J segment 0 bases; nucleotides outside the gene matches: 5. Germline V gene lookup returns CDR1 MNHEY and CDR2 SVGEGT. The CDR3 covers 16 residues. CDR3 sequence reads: CASSFPGQASYNEQFF. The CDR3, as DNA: TGTGCCAGCAGTTTCCCGGGACAGGCCTCCTACAATGAGCAGTTCTTC.

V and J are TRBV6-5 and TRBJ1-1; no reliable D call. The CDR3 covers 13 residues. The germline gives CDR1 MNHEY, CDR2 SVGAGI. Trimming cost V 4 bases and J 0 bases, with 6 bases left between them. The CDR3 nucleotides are TGTGCCAGCAGTTCCAGACTGAACACTGAAGCTTTCTTT. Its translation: CASSSRLNTEAFF.

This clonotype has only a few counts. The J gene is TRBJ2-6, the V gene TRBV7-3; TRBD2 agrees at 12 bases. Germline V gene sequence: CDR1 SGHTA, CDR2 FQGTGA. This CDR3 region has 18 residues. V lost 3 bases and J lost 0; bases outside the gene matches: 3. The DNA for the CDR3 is TGTGCCAGCAGCTTTGGACTAGCGGGATCCTCTGGGGCCAACGTCCTGACTTTC. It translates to CASSFGLAGSSGANVLTF.

This CDR3 reads CASSRNRGGWNTGELFF. In nucleotides, the CDR3 is TGTGCCAGCAGCCGGAACAGGGGAGGTTGGAACACCGGGGAGCTGTTTTTT. The genes are TRBV3-1 and TRBJ2-2, with D perhaps matching TRBD1 (7 bases). CDR3 length: 17 amino acids. From germline, CDR1 is LGHDT and CDR2 YNNKEL (reference sequence). Trimming took off 4 bases at V and 1 base at J, with 16 bases between the two ends.

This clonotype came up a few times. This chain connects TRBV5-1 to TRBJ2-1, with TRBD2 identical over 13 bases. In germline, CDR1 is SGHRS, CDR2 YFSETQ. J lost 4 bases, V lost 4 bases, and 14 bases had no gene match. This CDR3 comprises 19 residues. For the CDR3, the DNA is TGCGCCAGCAGCCCCGCCGGGGCGGGACTAGCGGGATTTTACAATGAGCAGTTCTTC. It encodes CASSPAGAGLAGFYNEQFF.

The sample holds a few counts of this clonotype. CDR3 in DNA: TGTGCCAGCAGTTTGCAGGGGATTTTTGGTTCACCCCTCCACTTT. The encoded protein is CASSLQGIFGSPLHF. The gene calls are TRBV27 and TRBJ1-6; TRBD1 might be the D (6 bases). The CDR3 runs to 15 residues. CDR1 and CDR2 from the germline V gene are MNHEY and SMNVEV (reference sequence). The germline V and J ends were trimmed by 3 bases and 9 bases, with 15 bases remaining between them.

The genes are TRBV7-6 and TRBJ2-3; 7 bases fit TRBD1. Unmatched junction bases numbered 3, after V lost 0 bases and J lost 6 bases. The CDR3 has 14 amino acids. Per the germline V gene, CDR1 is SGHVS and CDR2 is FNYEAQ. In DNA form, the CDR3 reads TGTGCCAGCAGCTTAGCTCCGACAGGGGATACGCAGTATTTT. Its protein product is CASSLAPTGDTQYF. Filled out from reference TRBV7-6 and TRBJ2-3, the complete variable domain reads GAGVSQSPRYKVTKRGQDVALRCDPISGHVSLYWYRQALGQGPEFLTYFNYEAQQDKSGLPNDRFSAERPEGSISTLTIQRTEQRDSAMYRCASSLAPTGDTQYFGPGTRLTVL.